The 12 T cell receptor beta chains presented below share a single source sample, sequenced in a study of metastatic and nonmetastatic thyroid tumors. Thyroid surgery was performed in patients who had received no treatment beforehand. MiXCR reprocessed the PCR reads for TCRdb. The sample yields 30,000 to 50,000 clones, about 13% seen once. Material for sequencing was blood. These receptors originate from a female donor with papillary thyroid cancer or a benign thyroid nodule (not recorded which). Some clones in this sample may be carry-over from other donors' samples.

This clone was seen a few times. The chain uses TRBV24-1 and TRBJ1-2; D is ambiguous. Between the trimmed V and J ends, which lost 0 bases and 5 bases, there was a span of 12 bases. The germline V gene encodes CDR1 KGHDR and CDR2 SFDVKD. There are 15 residues in the CDR3. CDR3 nucleotides: TGTGCCACCAGTGATTTGGTTGGTCGCATGTATGGCTACACCTTC. Translating gives CATSDLVGRMYGYTF.

This clone was counted ten times or more. This CDR3 is also generated by other DNA sequences in the sample. The DNA of the CDR3 is TGTGCCAGCAGCTTCGAAATCACAGATACGCAGTATTTT. This translates into CASSFEITDTQYF. V is TRBV7-9 and J is TRBJ2-3; no firm D call. The V end lost 3 bases, the J end lost 2 bases, and 6 bases lay between the germline ends. The CDR3 spans 13 residues. Germline V lookup: CDR1 SEHNR, CDR2 FQNEAQ (reference sequence).

A note on this clone: Germline and junction disagree at one end, which may indicate a read error. The V gene is TRBV10-2, the J gene TRBJ1-5; D ambiguous. Germline CDR1 and CDR2: WSHSY and SAAADI. CDR3 length: 12 residues. The CDR3 nucleotides are TGCGCCAGCAGCAGGAAGAATCAGCCGCAGCTTTTT. Translation gives CASSRKNQPQLF.

There are many counts of this clone. The junction shows a germline mismatch at one end, possibly a read error. The CDR3 bases are TGCGCCAGCAGCCCGGGCGCTGCAGGGGTGTACAATGGGCAGTTCTTC. As protein: CASSPGAAGVYNGQFF. The J gene is TRBJ2-1, the V gene TRBV5-1, with D possibly being TRBD1 (6 bases). Germline V lookup: CDR1 SGHRS, CDR2 YFSETQ. The CDR3 is 16 amino acids.

This clone was counted at least ten times. The chain has TRBV6-1 and TRBJ1-2; maybe TRBD1 (5 bases). The CDR3 extends over 13 amino acids. Trimming removed 8 bases at V and 4 bases at J, with 14 bases between. CDR1 is MNHNS, CDR2 SASEGT, per germline. The CDR3 sequence is CASENGQAYGYTF. In DNA form, the CDR3 reads TGTGCCAGCGAAAATGGACAAGCCTATGGCTACACCTTC.

This clone was seen at least ten times. V gene TRBV7-9 combines with J gene TRBJ2-7; 10 bases agree with TRBD1. CDR1 and CDR2 from the germline V gene are SEHNR and FQNEAQ (reference sequence). The V and J ends lost 5 bases and 10 bases, in that order; junction bases with no gene match: 11. This CDR3 has 14 residues. CDR3 nucleotide sequence: TGTGCCAGCAGCCAGGGACAGGGGCTACTAGGACAGTACTTC. As protein: CASSQGQGLLGQYF. The variable domain in full, completed from reference TRBV7-9 and TRBJ2-7, reads DTGVSQNPRHKITKRGQNVTFRCDPISEHNRLYWYRQTLGQGPEFLTYFQNEAQLEKSRLLSDRFSAERPKGSFSTLEIQRTEQGDSAMYLCASSQGQGLLGQYFGPGTRLTVT.

This clone has a count of ten or more. The chain combines TRBV7-9 with TRBJ2-5; D possibly corresponds to TRBD1 (5 bases). The germline V and J ends were trimmed by 6 bases and 2 bases, with 10 bases remaining between them. The CDR3 length is 13 residues. Per the germline V gene, CDR1 is SEHNR and CDR2 is FQNEAQ (reference sequence). As DNA, the CDR3 is TGTGCCAGCAGTTTCGACAGTCAAGAGACCCAGTACTTC. This translates into CASSFDSQETQYF.

This clone came up many times. The J gene is TRBJ1-2, the V gene TRBV27, with a possible D match to TRBD1 (6 bases). In germline, CDR1 is MNHEY, CDR2 SMNVEV (reference sequence). V lost 7 bases, J lost 2 bases, and 17 bases lay in between. CDR3 size: 15 residues. The CDR3 loop reads CASTPHRGGNYGYTF. CDR3 nucleotides: TGTGCCAGCACCCCCCATAGGGGGGGGAACTATGGCTACACCTTC.

Ten or more counts support this clone. The chain uses TRBV28 and TRBJ2-3; D is ambiguous. The length of the CDR3 is 10 residues. Germline loops: CDR1 MDHEN, CDR2 SYDVKM. The V end was cut by 8 bases, the J end by 5 bases, with 5 bases between. CDR3 DNA sequence: TGTGCCAGCCGTGAAGATACGCAGTATTTT. It codes for CASREDTQYF.

This clone was detected only a few times. Mismatch with germline at one junction end may stem from a read error. Distinct nucleotide sequences in the sample also encode this CDR3. The chain links TRBV27 to TRBJ2-2; the match to TRBD2 covers 11 bases. The germline CDR1 and CDR2 sequences are MNHEY and SMNVEV (reference sequence). The CDR3 contains 15 residues. In DNA form, the CDR3 reads TGTGCCAGCAGTGGGACTAGCGGAAACACGGGGGAGCTGTTTTTC. Encoded protein: CASSGTSGNTGELFF.

This clone was seen a few times. The V gene is TRBV28, the J gene TRBJ1-2; possible D gene TRBD1, 6 bases. Germline CDR1 is MDHEN and CDR2 is SYDVKM. CDR3 length: 11 amino acids. V shed 10 bases and J shed 4 bases, with 10 bases lying between them. Here the CDR3 DNA reads TGTGCCACCGTGGACAGCTATGGCTACACCTTC. This gives the protein CATVDSYGYTF.

There are many counts of this clone. This chain connects TRBV7-9 to TRBJ2-5; 8 bases are shared with TRBD2. Germline values: CDR1 SEHNR, CDR2 FQNEAQ (reference sequence). This CDR3 region has 14 residues. Unmatched junction bases numbered 5, after V lost 5 bases and J lost 3 bases. The CDR3 region is CASSLTSGKETQYF. The CDR3 DNA is TGTGCCAGCAGCCTCACTAGCGGTAAAGAGACCCAGTACTTC. Filled out from reference TRBV7-9 and TRBJ2-5, the complete variable domain reads DTGVSQNPRHKITKRGQNVTFRCDPISEHNRLYWYRQTLGQGPEFLTYFQNEAQLEKSRLLSDRFSAERPKGSFSTLEIQRTEQGDSAMYLCASSLTSGKETQYFGPGTRLLVL.